The TCR beta chain described here comes from a study of blood T cell repertoires in COVID-19. Whole-study context: Sources were T cells, B-cell-depleted T cells, or PBMCs; the material itself was cDNA or gDNA.

This study enrolled people aged about 18 to 90 from about 26 US geographic areas. Cohort allocation depended upon clinical history that participants reported. Study processing details: Nucleated cell number was recorded as an estimate derived from reference gene primer amplification. The protocol was immunoSEQ multiplex PCR, while the TCRdb copy is restricted to in-frame clones and leaves out a portion. V, J and clone size derive from that table, while D and trimming were established from the DNA sequence. The sample consists of 150,000 to 200,000 clones, around 80% of them appearing once. This CDR3 region has 15 residues. The V segment lost 0 bases and the J segment 8 bases; nucleotides outside the gene matches: 7. Germline V lookup: CDR1 MGHRA, CDR2 YSYEKL. The sample holds one count of this clone.

Sequencing was performed on PBMCs or T cells enriched from blood (not recorded which). The sequence was obtained from a woman in her 50s with acute COVID-19. This chain joins TRBV4-1 and TRBJ1-3; 7 bases line up with TRBD1. CDR3 DNA sequence: TGCGCCAGCAGCCAAGATACAGGGGTACAGTACACCATATATTTT. Its translation: CASSQDTGVQYTIYF.